This T cell receptor (beta chain) originates from a study of CD8 T cells in ankylosing spondylitis. Molecular-barcoded quantitative 5'-RACE produced these TCR beta libraries. Using its own MiXCR run on the 5' RACE reads, TCRdb lists one record per CDR3 protein. The profile shows about 340,000 distinct CDR3 sequences, roughly 14% of them singletons. Trimming left V 0 bases short and J 0 bases short, with 11 bases between. The CDR3 is made up of 16 amino acids. CDR1 and CDR2 (germline): MNHEY, SVGAGI. Study-level points and caveats: Significant enrichment of disease-linked clones was reported in matched ankylosing spondylitis synovial fluid. Roughly 8 highly homologous variants made up a TCR beta motif, and this motif appeared characteristic of ankylosing spondylitis blood. CD8+ disease-linked clones were present at relatively low frequencies in blood.

The table lists this clonotype with a few counts. Its antigen is currently unknown. Sequenced input: blood, either unsorted or a sorted T cell fraction (not recorded which). The TCR comes from a male donor with ankylosing spondylitis or in good health (not recorded which). The V call is TRBV6-5, the J call TRBJ1-1, with D perhaps TRBD1 (6 bases). This CDR3 is CASSYSGGRMNTEAFF. CDR3 nucleotides: TGTGCCAGCAGTTACTCAGGGGGAAGGATGAACACTGAAGCTTTCTTT.